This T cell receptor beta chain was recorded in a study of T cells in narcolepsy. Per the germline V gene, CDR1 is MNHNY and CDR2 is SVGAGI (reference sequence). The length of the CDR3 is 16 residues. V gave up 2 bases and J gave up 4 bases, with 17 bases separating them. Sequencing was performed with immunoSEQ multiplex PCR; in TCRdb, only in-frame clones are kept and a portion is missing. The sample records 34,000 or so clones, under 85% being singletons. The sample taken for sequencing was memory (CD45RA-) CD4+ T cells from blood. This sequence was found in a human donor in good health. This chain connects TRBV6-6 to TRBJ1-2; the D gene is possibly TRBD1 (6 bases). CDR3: CASSYPSRGLFYGYTF. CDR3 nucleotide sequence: TGTGCCAGCAGTTACCCGTCCCGGGGGCTGTTCTATGGCTACACCTTC.